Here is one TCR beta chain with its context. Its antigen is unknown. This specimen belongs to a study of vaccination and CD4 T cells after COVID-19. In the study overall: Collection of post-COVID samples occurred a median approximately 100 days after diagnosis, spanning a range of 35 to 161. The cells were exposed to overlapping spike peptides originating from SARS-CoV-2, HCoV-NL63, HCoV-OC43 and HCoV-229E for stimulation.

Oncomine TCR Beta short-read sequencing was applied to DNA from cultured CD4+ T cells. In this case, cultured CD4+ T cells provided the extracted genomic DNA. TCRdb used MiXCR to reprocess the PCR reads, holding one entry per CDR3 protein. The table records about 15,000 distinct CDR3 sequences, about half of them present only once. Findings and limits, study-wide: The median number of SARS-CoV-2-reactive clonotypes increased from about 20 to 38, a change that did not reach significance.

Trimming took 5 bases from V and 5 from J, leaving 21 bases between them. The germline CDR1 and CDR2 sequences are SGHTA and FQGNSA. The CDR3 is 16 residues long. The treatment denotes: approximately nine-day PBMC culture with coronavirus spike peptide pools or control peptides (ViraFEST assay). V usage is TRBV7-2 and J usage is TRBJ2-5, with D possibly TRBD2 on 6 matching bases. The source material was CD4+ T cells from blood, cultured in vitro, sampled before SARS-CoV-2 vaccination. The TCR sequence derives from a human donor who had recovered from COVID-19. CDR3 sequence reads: CASSLLGTMGRETQYF. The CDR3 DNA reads TGTGCCAGCAGCCTACTTGGGACGATGGGGAGGGAGACCCAGTACTTC.